This T cell receptor beta chain is from a study of OX40 agonist ivuxolimab in advanced cancers. Study overall: The dose of intravenous ivuxolimab that patients received every 2 weeks ranged from 0.01 to 10 mg/kg.

Enrollment shut out patients with autoimmune disease history or systemic immunosuppression. Method: immunoSEQ multiplex PCR; TCRdb's copy keeps in-frame clones and lacks some. The sample includes approximately 70,000 clones, almost 90% of them seen just once. This TCR was recovered from an adult with an advanced solid tumor such as melanoma, head and neck, liver or kidney cancer. The material was CD4+ or CD8+ T cells sorted from blood, obtained in a trial of the OX40 agonist ivuxolimab.

CDR3 bases: TGTGCCAGCAGACTAAGACAGGGCGGGTATGGCTACACCTTC. This translates into CASRLRQGGYGYTF. The gene calls are TRBV2 and TRBJ1-2; 7 bases are a match to TRBD1. The ends lost 6 bases at V and 5 bases at J; junction bases unmatched: 9. CDR3 length equals 14 residues. Germline V gene sequence: CDR1 SNHLY, CDR2 FYNNEI.